Presented here are 23 T cell receptor beta chains from one specimen sequenced in a study of cytomegalovirus exposure and HLA in healthy donors. Amplification used 60 Vbeta primers and 13 Jbeta primers. Assay used: immunoSEQ multiplex PCR; TCRdb lists only in-frame clones, some missing. Its table lists 150,000 or so clones. Sequencing input: PBMCs. Every receptor here comes from a woman aged 40 to 50 in good health and CMV-seropositive.

The chain is built from TRBV7-6 and TRBJ2-4, with 8 bases identical to TRBD1. After removal of 5 bases from V and 0 bases from J, the junction contained 9 bases not matched to a gene. There are 17 residues in the CDR3. CDR1 SGHVS and CDR2 FNYEAQ come from the germline V gene. The CDR3 DNA sequence: TGTGCCAGCAGCCCCGGACAGGGATTCAAAGCCAAAAACATTCAGTACTTC. This gives the protein CASSPGQGFKAKNIQYF.

J is TRBJ1-5 and V is TRBV18; 9 bases fit TRBD1. Germline CDR1 is KGHSH and CDR2 is LQKENI. V lost 1 base and J lost 4; bases outside the gene matches: 20. The CDR3 sequence is 21 residues long. DNA for the CDR3: TGTGCCAGCTCACCACTTCCATTATCTATCGTAAGGGACAGGGATAATCAGCCCCAGCATTTT. Translated: CASSPLPLSIVRDRDNQPQHF.

This chain connects TRBV9 to TRBJ2-3; a possible D gene is TRBD2 (5 bases). The CDR3 extends over 16 amino acids. CDR1 and CDR2 from the germline V gene are SGDLS and YYNGEE. Trimming took off 0 bases at V and 2 bases at J, with 13 bases between the two ends. The CDR3 sequence: CASSVESGGYTDTQYF. The DNA of the CDR3 is TGTGCCAGCAGCGTAGAATCAGGAGGCTACACAGATACGCAGTATTTT.

The V call is TRBV11-2, the J call TRBJ2-7; TRBD2 aligns across 12 bases. Germline V gives CDR1 SGHAT, CDR2 FQNNGV. This CDR3 has 15 residues. The J segment lost 2 bases and the V segment lost 5 bases, leaving 4 bases of the junction unmatched. The CDR3 nucleotides read TGTGCCAGCAGCCTCCTAGCGGGAGGGCCCTACGAGCAGTACTTC. Residues: CASSLLAGGPYEQYF.

The chain uses TRBV28 and TRBJ1-1; TRBD1 agrees at 7 bases. Germline V CDR1 and CDR2: MDHEN, SYDVKM. This CDR3 region has 13 residues. Trimming took 6 bases from V and 11 from J; bases not matched to a gene: 12. In DNA, the CDR3 is TGTGCCAGCAGACCTACAGGGGCCCCCCGGGCTTTCTTT. It translates to CASRPTGAPRAFF. Looking up the rest from reference TRBV28 and TRBJ1-1 gives the full variable domain: DVKVTQSSRYLVKRTGEKVFLECVQDMDHENMFWYRQDPGLGLRLIYFSYDVKMKEKGDIPEGYSVSREKKERFSLILESASTNQTSMYLCASRPTGAPRAFFGQGTRLTVV.

The V and J genes are TRBV7-9 and TRBJ1-2, with D hard to call. Per germline, CDR1 SEHNR and CDR2 FQNEAQ (reference sequence). CDR3 length: 14 residues. Trimming pared 1 base from V and 6 bases from J, leaving 12 bases between. In nucleotides, the CDR3 is TGTGCCAGCAGCTTAGTGGGAGTTATCCATGGCTACACCTTC. Residues: CASSLVGVIHGYTF.

The chain carries TRBV6-5 and TRBJ1-1; 7 nucleotides agree with TRBD1. Germline V CDR1 and CDR2: MNHEY, SVGAGI. V lost 6 bases and J lost 4; bases outside the gene matches: 8. The CDR3 covers 14 residues. The CDR3 coding sequence is TGTGCCAGCAGCAGGGGCAACAGGGGCACTGAAGCTTTCTTT. Translating gives CASSRGNRGTEAFF.

CDR3 residues: CASSSRTGGTEAFF. The CDR3, as DNA: TGTGCCAGCAGCTCCCGGACAGGGGGGACTGAAGCTTTCTTT. The rearrangement uses TRBV7-3 and TRBJ1-1, with 10 bases that match TRBD1. The CDR3 is 14 amino acids. After removal of 4 bases from V and 5 bases from J, the junction contained 4 bases not matched to a gene. CDR1 and CDR2 (germline): SGHTA, FQGTGA.

The V and J genes are TRBV4-1 and TRBJ2-1; no definite D call. This CDR3 has 12 residues. CDR1 and CDR2 (germline): MGHRA, YSYEKL. Trimming took off 2 bases at V and 10 bases at J, with 9 bases between the two ends. Here the CDR3 reads CASSQNANEQFF. In DNA form, the CDR3 reads TGCGCCAGCAGCCAAAACGCTAACGAGCAGTTCTTC.

The chain links TRBV27 to TRBJ1-1; D unclear. CDR3 size: 16 residues. Germline CDR1 reads MNHEY; CDR2 reads SMNVEV (reference sequence). V gave up 7 bases and J gave up 7 bases, with 25 bases separating them. CDR3 nucleotides: TGTGCCAGCAAAACCCGCTCGCGGGCCGCCCAATTTGAAGCTTTCTTT. Its translation: CASKTRSRAAQFEAFF.

The chain uses TRBV7-9 and TRBJ2-7; D remains unclear. CDR3 length: 14 residues. Per germline, CDR1 SEHNR and CDR2 FQNEAQ (reference sequence). V gave up 6 bases and J gave up 5 bases, with 17 bases separating them. The chain's CDR3 is CASRPQAFKDEQYF. The CDR3 DNA follows: TGTGCCAGCAGGCCGCAGGCCTTTAAAGACGAGCAGTACTTC.

V and J are TRBV19 and TRBJ2-1, with 7 bases that match TRBD1. With V trimmed by 4 bases and J by 1 base, 4 bases remained unmatched. The CDR3 is made up of 15 amino acids. Germline CDR1 reads LNHDA; CDR2 reads SQIVND (reference sequence). CDR3 DNA sequence: TGTGCCAGTAGTACCCGACAGGGATCCTACAATGAGCAGTTCTTC. Protein sequence: CASSTRQGSYNEQFF.

This chain joins TRBV5-1 and TRBJ2-7; TRBD1 aligns across 7 bases. The CDR3 loop spans 15 amino acids. The germline V gene has CDR1 SGHRS and CDR2 YFSETQ. After removal of 4 bases from V and 2 bases from J, the junction contained 9 bases not matched to a gene. CDR3: CASSGRTGTPYEQYF. In nucleotides, the CDR3 is TGCGCCAGCAGCGGAAGGACAGGAACTCCCTACGAGCAGTACTTC.

The chain is built from TRBV6-1 and TRBJ2-7; tentative D call: TRBD2 (5 bases). This CDR3 is 16 amino acids long. Germline V gives CDR1 MNHNS, CDR2 SASEGT. V lost 3 bases to trimming and J lost 0 bases, with 15 bases between them. CDR3 nucleotides: TGTGCCAGCAGTGACCTTCGGCGGGTTAACTCCTACGAGCAGTACTTC. Translated, it gives CASSDLRRVNSYEQYF.

The rearrangement joins TRBV11-2 to TRBJ1-4; no clear D gene. The CDR3 is made up of 14 amino acids. Germline V gene sequence: CDR1 SGHAT, CDR2 FQNNGV. The ends were cut back, 6 bases at V and 7 bases at J, with 15 bases in the middle. The CDR3 DNA is TGTGCCAGCAGATTTACCGGTCAAAGTGAAAAACTGTTTTTT. As protein: CASRFTGQSEKLFF.

The chain joins TRBV7-6 to TRBJ2-3; unclear D gene. The CDR3 length is 12 residues. Germline CDR1 and CDR2: SGHVS and FNYEAQ. Trimming removed 3 bases at V and 4 bases at J, with 5 bases between. The CDR3 region is CASSFGADTQYF. The DNA for the CDR3 is TGTGCCAGCAGCTTTGGAGCAGATACGCAGTATTTT.

The rearrangement links TRBV4-1 to TRBJ1-2; no firm D call. The CDR3 sequence is 15 residues long. V lost 1 base to trimming and J lost 4 bases, with 13 bases between them. Germline V lookup: CDR1 MGHRA, CDR2 YSYEKL. CDR3 sequence (DNA): TGCGCCAGCAGCCAAGCCCACGGGAGGACCTATGGCTACACCTTC. Encoded protein: CASSQAHGRTYGYTF.

The rearrangement joins TRBV5-1 to TRBJ1-4, with D perhaps matching TRBD1 (6 bases). This CDR3 has 14 amino acids. The germline V gene encodes CDR1 SGHRS and CDR2 YFSETQ. Trimming left V 7 bases short and J 7 bases short, with 17 bases between. In DNA, the CDR3 is TGCGCCAGCCGGATGGAGCAGGGGATTGAAAAACTGTTTTTT. Encoded protein: CASRMEQGIEKLFF. Supplemented by reference TRBV5-1 and TRBJ1-4, the full variable domain reads KAGVTQTPRYLIKTRGQQVTLSCSPISGHRSVSWYQQTPGQGLQFLFEYFSETQRNKGNFPGRFSGRQFSNSRSEMNVSTLELGDSALYLCASRMEQGIEKLFFGSGTQLSVL.

This chain connects TRBV29-1 to TRBJ2-1; 7 nucleotides agree with TRBD2. The germline gives CDR1 SQVTM, CDR2 ANQGSEA. The CDR3 spans 16 residues. Trimming removed 2 bases from V and 7 bases from J; junction bases left unmatched: 14. The CDR3 DNA sequence: TGCAGCGTTGAACTAGCGGACCGAGGCATTTGGAATGAGCAGTTCTTC. Amino acids: CSVELADRGIWNEQFF.

This chain links TRBV19 with TRBJ2-3, with 7 positions matching TRBD2. Germline V gene data show CDR1 as LNHDA and CDR2 as SQIVND (reference sequence). This CDR3 is 16 amino acids long. Unmatched junction bases numbered 8, after V lost 3 bases and J lost 2 bases. CDR3: CASSIGLADYTDTQYF. CDR3 nucleotide sequence: TGTGCCAGTAGTATCGGCCTAGCGGATTACACAGATACGCAGTATTTT. Based on the CDR3 plus reference TRBV19 and TRBJ2-3, the full variable domain is DGGITQSPKYLFRKEGQNVTLSCEQNLNHDAMYWYRQDPGQGLRLIYYSQIVNDFQKGDIAEGYSVSREKKESFPLTVTSAQKNPTAFYLCASSIGLADYTDTQYFGPGTRLTVL.

J is TRBJ2-2 and V is TRBV6-5, with TRBD2 as a possible D gene (5 bases). This CDR3 has 14 amino acids. Trimming removed 4 bases from V and 6 bases from J, with 12 bases in between. The germline gives CDR1 MNHEY, CDR2 SVGAGI. DNA of the CDR3: TGTGCCAGCAGTTTGACCGGGGATCCCGGGGAGCTGTTTTTT. It yields the protein CASSLTGDPGELFF.

This chain joins TRBV5-1 and TRBJ2-1; 8 bases align to TRBD2. V lost 4 bases and J lost 7; bases outside the gene matches: 1. Germline assignment: CDR1 SGHRS and CDR2 YFSETQ. The CDR3 sequence is 12 residues long. The CDR3 region has the DNA TGCGCCAGCAGCACTAGCGGTAATGAGCAGTTCTTC. Translating it yields CASSTSGNEQFF.

This chain uses TRBV4-1 with TRBJ2-1; 7 positions match TRBD1. Germline CDR1 MGHRA, CDR2 YSYEKL. The CDR3 extends over 15 amino acids. Unmatched junction bases numbered 10, after V lost 2 bases and J lost 9 bases. CDR3 nucleotides: TGCGCCAGCAGCCAAATGACAGGGCGGCCCAGTGAGCAGTTCTTC. Translated: CASSQMTGRPSEQFF.